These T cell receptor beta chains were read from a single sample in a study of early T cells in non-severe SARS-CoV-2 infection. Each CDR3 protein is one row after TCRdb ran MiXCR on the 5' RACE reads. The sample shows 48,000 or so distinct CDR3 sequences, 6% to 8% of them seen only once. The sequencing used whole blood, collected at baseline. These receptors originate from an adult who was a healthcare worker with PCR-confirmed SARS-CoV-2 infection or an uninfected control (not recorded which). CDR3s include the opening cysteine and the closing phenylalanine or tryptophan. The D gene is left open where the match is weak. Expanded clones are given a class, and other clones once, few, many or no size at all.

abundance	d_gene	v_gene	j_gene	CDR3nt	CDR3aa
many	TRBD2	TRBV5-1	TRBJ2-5	TGCGCCAGCAGCTTCTTCCTAGCGGGAGGGCAAGAGACCCAGTACTTC	CASSFFLAGGQETQYF
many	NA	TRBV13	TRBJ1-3	TGTGCCAGCAGCTCTGGAAACACCATATATTTT	CASSSGNTIYF
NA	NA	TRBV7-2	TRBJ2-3	TGTGCCAGCAGCTTAAAGGGTCCTTCTAGCACAGATACGCAGTATTTT	CASSLKGPSSTDTQYF
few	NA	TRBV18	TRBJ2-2	TGTGCCAGCCCCCTTGGACAGACGAACACCGGGGAGCTGTTTTTT	CASPLGQTNTGELFF
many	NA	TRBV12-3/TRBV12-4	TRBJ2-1	TGTGCCAGCAGTTTACTCAGTGAGCAGTTCTTC	CASSLLSEQFF
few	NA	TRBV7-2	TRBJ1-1	TGTGCCAGCAGCTTAATTAGGTTGAACACTGAAGCTTTCTTT	CASSLIRLNTEAFF
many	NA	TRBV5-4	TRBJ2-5	TGTGCCAGCAGCATATTCGGGCCACAAGAGACCCAGTACTTC	CASSIFGPQETQYF
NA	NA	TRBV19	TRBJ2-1	TGTGCCAGTCGAGGGCCCTACCATGAGCAGTTCTTC	CASRGPYHEQFF
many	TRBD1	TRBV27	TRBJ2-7	TGTGCCAGCAGTCCGACAGGGGGCGCGGACGAGCAGTACTTC	CASSPTGGADEQYF
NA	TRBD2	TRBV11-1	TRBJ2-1	TGTGCCAGCAGCTTGCAGACTAGCGGGGACTCCTACAGTGAGCAGTTCTTC	CASSLQTSGDSYSEQFF
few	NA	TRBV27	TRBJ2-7	TGTGCCAGCAGGCCAGGAAGGGTGAGCTCCTACGAGCAGTACTTC	CASRPGRVSSYEQYF
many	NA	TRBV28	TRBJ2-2	TGTGCCAGCCGGGACCTGACCGGGGAGCTGTTTTTT	CASRDLTGELFF
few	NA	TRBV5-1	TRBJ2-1	TGCGCCAGCAGCCCTCGCGGTAACAATGAGCAGTTCTTC	CASSPRGNNEQFF
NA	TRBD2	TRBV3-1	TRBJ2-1	TGTGCCAGCAGCCAGATAACGACTAGCGGGACCTACCCTAACAATGAGCAGTTCTTC	CASSQITTSGTYPNNEQFF
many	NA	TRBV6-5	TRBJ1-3	TGTGCCAGCAGTTACTTGCCGCTCTCTGGAAACACCATATATTTT	CASSYLPLSGNTIYF
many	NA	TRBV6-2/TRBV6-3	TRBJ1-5	TGTGCCAGCAGTCCTACAGGGACGGTTCAGCCCCAGCATTTT	CASSPTGTVQPQHF
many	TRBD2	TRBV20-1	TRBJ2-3	TGCAGTGCTTTGGCTCCGGGACTAGCGAGCACAGATACGCAGTATTTT	CSALAPGLASTDTQYF
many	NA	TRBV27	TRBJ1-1	TGTGCCAGCAGAACGAGGGGCGCAATCACTGAAGCTTTCTTT	CASRTRGAITEAFF
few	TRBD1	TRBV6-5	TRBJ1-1	TGTGCCAGCAGCACCGGGACAGGGGCTGAAGCTTTCTTT	CASSTGTGAEAFF
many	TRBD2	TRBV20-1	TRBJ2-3	TGCAGTGCTTTAGCGGGAGGGAACACAGATACGCAGTATTTT	CSALAGGNTDTQYF
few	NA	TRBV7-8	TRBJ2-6	TGTGCCAGCAGCTTAGCGTCTACAGCTGGGGCCAACGTCCTGACTTTC	CASSLASTAGANVLTF
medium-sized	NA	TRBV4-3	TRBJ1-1	TGCGCCAGCAGCCGCGATCAGGGGAGCACAGAAGCTTTCTTT	CASSRDQGSTEAFF
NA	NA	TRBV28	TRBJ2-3	TGTGCCAGCAGTGCACACCGGGGAGACGGCACAGATACGCAGTATTTT	CASSAHRGDGTDTQYF
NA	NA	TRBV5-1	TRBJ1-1	TGCGCCAGCAGCTTGGCAGAAATGAACACTGAAGCTTTCTTT	CASSLAEMNTEAFF
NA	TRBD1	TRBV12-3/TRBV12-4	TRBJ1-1	TGTGCCAGCAGCTCGACAGGGAGGACTGAAGCTTTCTTT	CASSSTGRTEAFF
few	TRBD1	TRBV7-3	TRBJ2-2	TGTGCCAGCAGCCTGGGACAGGGGAGGACCGGGGAGCTGTTTTTT	CASSLGQGRTGELFF
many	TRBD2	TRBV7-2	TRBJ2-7	TGTGCCAGCAGCATAGCGGGAGGGGACCTTTACGAGCAGTACTTC	CASSIAGGDLYEQYF
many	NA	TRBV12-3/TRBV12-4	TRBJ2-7	TGTGCCAGCAGTTTAGGCAGGAGCGAGCAGTACTTC	CASSLGRSEQYF
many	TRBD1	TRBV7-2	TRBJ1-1	TGTGCCAGCAGCTCGGGACAGAAAAACACTGAAGCTTTCTTT	CASSSGQKNTEAFF
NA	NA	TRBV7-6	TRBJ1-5	TGTGCCAGCAGCTTAGAGCGGCGGGGTCAGCCCCAGCATTTT	CASSLERRGQPQHF
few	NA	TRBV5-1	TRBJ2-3	TGCGCCAGCACCATTTCGGCGGGGTCAGATACGCAGTATTTT	CASTISAGSDTQYF
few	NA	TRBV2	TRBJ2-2	TGTGCCAGCAGTGAGGTGCCCACCGGGGAGCTGTTTTTT	CASSEVPTGELFF
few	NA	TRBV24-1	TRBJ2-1	TGTGCCACCAGTGATACGGGACAAGACAGGAAACACAATGAGCAGTTCTTC	CATSDTGQDRKHNEQFF
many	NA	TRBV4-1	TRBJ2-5	TGCGCCAGCAGCCACACAGGGTATGAGGAGACCCAGTACTTC	CASSHTGYEETQYF
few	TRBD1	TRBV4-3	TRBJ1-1	TGCGCCAGCAGCCAAGGGGTACAGGGGATGAACACTGAAGCTTTCTTT	CASSQGVQGMNTEAFF
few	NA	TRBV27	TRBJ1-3	TGTGCCAGCAGTTTAACGGGAGCCACTGGAAACACCATATATTTT	CASSLTGATGNTIYF
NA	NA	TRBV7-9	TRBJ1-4	TGTGCCAGCGAACCCCGAAATGAAAAACTGTTTTTT	CASEPRNEKLFF
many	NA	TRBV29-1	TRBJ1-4	TGCAGCGTTGCCTTGGGCGTTGAAAAACTGTTTTTT	CSVALGVEKLFF
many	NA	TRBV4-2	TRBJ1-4	TGTGCCAGCAGCCCACGGACAACAAGTATGGCAGGGGTTGAAAAACTGTTTTTT	CASSPRTTSMAGVEKLFF
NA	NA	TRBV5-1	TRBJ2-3	TGCGCCAGCAGCCTAGACGGGGATCGCACAGATACGCAGTATTTT	CASSLDGDRTDTQYF
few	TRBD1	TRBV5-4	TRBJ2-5	TGTGCCAGCAGCTCTCAGGACAGGCAAGAGACCCAGTACTTC	CASSSQDRQETQYF
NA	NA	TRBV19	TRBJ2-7	TGTGCCAGTAGTGTATCCTACGAGCAGTACTTC	CASSVSYEQYF
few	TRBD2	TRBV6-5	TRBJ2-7	TGTGCCAGCAGCGATCCAAGCGGGAGGAGCTACGAGCAGTACTTC	CASSDPSGRSYEQYF
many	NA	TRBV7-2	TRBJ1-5	TGTGCCAGCAGCTTATGGGCCAGCAAGGATCAGCCCCAGCATTTT	CASSLWASKDQPQHF
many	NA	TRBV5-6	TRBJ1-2	TGTGCCAGCAGCCAGGACAGTCTCTATGGCTACACCTTC	CASSQDSLYGYTF
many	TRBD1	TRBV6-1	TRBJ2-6	TGTGCCAGCAGTACAACGGGACAGGGGAGCTCTGGGGCCAACGTCCTGACTTTC	CASSTTGQGSSGANVLTF